A single sample is the source of the 14 T cell receptor beta chains below, sequenced in a study of tumor and adjacent non-tumor tissue in lung cancer. No cell sorting was done before RNA was extracted from the tissue. This non-tumor lung sample came from over 3 cm beyond the tumor edge. TCRbeta libraries were built with three rounds of nested PCR, modified from ARM-PCR. Each CDR3 protein is one row after TCRdb ran MiXCR on the multiplex PCR reads. The table shows 90,000 to 100,000 distinct CDR3 sequences, with around three quarters occurring only once. The sequencing input was distant non-tumor lung tissue. Receptors originate from a man in his 60s with small cell lung cancer.

This clonotype has a single count. The chain carries TRBV4-2 and TRBJ2-3; the D call may be TRBD1 or TRBD2 (6 bases each). Germline values: CDR1 LGHNA, CDR2 YNFKEQ. The CDR3 length is 16 residues. The CDR3 DNA follows: TGTGCACGCAGTCGTCGAGGGGGGCCGGGAACAGATACGCAGTATTTT. Translating it yields CARSRRGGPGTDTQYF.

Points on this clonotype: Since no conserved phenylalanine or tryptophan closes the CDR3, a read error is the likely cause. The CDR3 loop is CASSYSGGVGNGQFL. In DNA form, the CDR3 reads TGTGCCAGCAGTTACTCTGGAGGAGTGGGTAATGGGCAGTTCTTA. The chain employs TRBV6-5 and TRBJ2-1; a possible D gene is TRBD2 (5 bases). The germline V gene has CDR1 MNHEY and CDR2 SVGAGI. The CDR3 covers 15 residues.

About this clonotype itself: The junction does not match germline at one end; this may be a read error. The V and J genes are TRBV29-1 and TRBJ1-2; 7 nucleotides match TRBD1. CDR1 is SQVTM and CDR2 is ANQGSEA in the germline V gene. This CDR3 region has 13 residues. The CDR3: CSVVKDRVDGHTF. In DNA, the CDR3 is TGCAGCGTTGTAAAAGACAGGGTTGATGGCCACACCTTC.

This clonotype was recorded many times. The genes are TRBV20-1 and TRBJ2-7, with TRBD1 as a possible D gene (5 bases). Germline V CDR1 and CDR2: DFQATT, SNEGSKA (reference sequence). The CDR3 has 12 residues. V was trimmed by 4 bases and J by 3 bases, leaving 10 bases between them. The CDR3 region has the DNA TGCAGTGCTACCCCGACAGTCTACGAGCAGTACTTC. Its translation is CSATPTVYEQYF.

Note on this clonotype: A much larger clone differs by one base, so this may be a read error. The V and J genes are TRBV28 and TRBJ2-5; tentative D call: TRBD2 (6 bases). The ends were cut back, 6 bases at V and 5 bases at J, with 19 bases in the middle. CDR3 size: 15 residues. Looked up from germline, CDR1 is MDHEN and CDR2 is SYDVKM. The CDR3 loop is CASSDLTTAGETQYF. The CDR3 DNA follows: TGTGCCAGCAGCGACCTGACGACGGCGGGGGAGACCCAGTACTTC.

Details on this clonotype: A much larger clone is a single base away; this may be a read error. The rearrangement links TRBV24-1 to TRBJ2-7; D is possibly TRBD1 (5 bases). Germline V gene data show CDR1 as KGHDR and CDR2 as SFDVKD. V was shortened by 4 bases and J by 11 bases, with 14 bases between the two germline ends. This CDR3 region has 12 residues. CDR3 sequence: CATSERDSEEYF. CDR3 nucleotides: TGTGCCACCAGTGAGCGCGACAGTGAGGAGTACTTC.

This clonotype was observed many times. The rearrangement joins TRBV28 to TRBJ2-2; D is uncertain. Trimming took off 3 bases at V and 9 bases at J, with 5 bases between the two ends. This CDR3 region has 11 residues. Germline assignment: CDR1 MDHEN and CDR2 SYDVKM. The CDR3 here is CASSFLRELFF. CDR3 nucleotides: TGTGCCAGCAGTTTTCTCAGGGAGCTGTTTTTT.

This clonotype was counted at least ten times. This chain joins TRBV20-1 and TRBJ2-5; 7 bases line up with TRBD1. The CDR3 is 14 amino acids. J lost 1 base, V lost 6 bases, and 8 bases had no gene match. From germline, CDR1 is DFQATT and CDR2 SNEGSKA (reference sequence). For the CDR3, the DNA is TGCAGTGCCAGATCCGGGACAGTCCAAGAGACCCAGTACTTC. Amino acids: CSARSGTVQETQYF.

A note on this clonotype: The junction does not match germline at one end; this may be a read error. The gene calls are TRBV7-9 and TRBJ2-5; D might be TRBD1 (6 bases). The germline CDR1 and CDR2 sequences are SEHNR and FQNEAQ (reference sequence). The CDR3 runs to 14 residues. The CDR3 nucleotides read TGTACCAGCAGCCACTCCACAGGGTTCGAGACTCAGTACTTC. Protein product: CTSSHSTGFETQYF.

This clonotype was seen a handful of times. One base away lies a much larger clone, so this may be a sequencing read error. The chain recombines TRBV28 with TRBJ2-5; TRBD2 aligns across 8 bases. From germline, CDR1 is MDHEN and CDR2 SYDVKM. CDR3 length equals 14 residues. The CDR3 here is CASSAGGIQETRYF. CDR3 sequence (DNA): TGTGCCAGCAGCGCGGGAGGCATCCAAGAGACCCGGTACTTC.

This clonotype was recorded many times. This chain joins TRBV6-2 or TRBV6-3 and TRBJ2-3; the match to TRBD2 covers 11 bases. Unmatched junction bases numbered 6, after V lost 11 bases and J lost 2 bases. CDR1 and CDR2 (germline): MNHEY, SVGEGT. The CDR3 is 14 residues long. Here the CDR3 reads CAAGLAESTDTQYF. For the CDR3, the DNA is TGTGCCGCGGGACTAGCGGAGTCCACAGATACGCAGTATTTT.

In its sample, this clonotype is medium-sized. The CDR3 DNA reads TGTGCCAGCAGCTTGGGGGCGGGACACCAAGAGACCCAGTACTTC. It is translated as CASSLGAGHQETQYF. The chain combines TRBV11-2 with TRBJ2-5; the D call may be TRBD1 or TRBD2 (6 bases each). There are 15 residues in the CDR3. CDR1 SGHAT and CDR2 FQNNGV come from the germline V gene. Trimming took off 3 bases at V and 0 bases at J, with 11 bases between the two ends. Based on the CDR3 plus reference TRBV11-2 and TRBJ2-5, the full variable domain is EAGVAQSPRYKIIEKRQSVAFWCNPISGHATLYWYQQILGQGPKLLIQFQNNGVVDDSQLPKDRFSAERLKGVDSTLKIQPAKLEDSAVYLCASSLGAGHQETQYFGPGTRLLVL.

Points on this clonotype: The junction shows a germline mismatch at one end, possibly a read error. The gene calls are TRBV29-1 and TRBJ1-6; a weak D match, TRBD1 (5 bases). Germline-derived CDR1 and CDR2 are SQVTM and ANQGSEA. CDR3 size: 13 residues. CDR3 nucleotides: TGCAGCGTTGCGATAGGGTGGGACTCACTCCTCCACTTT. As protein: CSVAIGWDSLLHF.

Concerning this clonotype itself: The junction shows a germline mismatch at one end, possibly a read error. The V call is TRBV7-8, the J call TRBJ2-1; tentative D call: TRBD1 (6 bases). Germline V gives CDR1 SGHVS, CDR2 FQNEAQ. The CDR3 totals 13 residues. The CDR3 bases are TGTGCCAACAGCAACGCCTCAAGGGGGGAGCAGTTCTTC. This encodes CANSNASRGEQFF.